Sequencing of this TCR beta chain was carried out in a study of shared clonotypes between healthy human individuals. The germline V gene has CDR1 MNHEY and CDR2 SVGAGI. Trimming pared 6 bases from V and 0 bases from J, leaving 12 bases between. The length of the CDR3 is 14 residues. Both subsets, CD45RA+ naive and CD45RA-negative memory, were split from the CD4+ cells. Some clones are missing from TCRdb's copy, which holds only in-frame ones; the method was immunoSEQ multiplex PCR. The sample consists of over a million clones, 65% to 75% of them appearing once. The chain carries TRBV6-5 and TRBJ2-7; possible D gene TRBD1, 5 bases. The clonotype was recovered from a man aged 18 to 35 in good health. Sequences were obtained from memory CD4+ T cells sorted from blood. Subset denoted: CD45RA-negative fraction. This CDR3 is CASSETGSSYEQYF. The CDR3 DNA reads TGTGCCAGCAGCGAAACAGGCAGCTCCTACGAGCAGTACTTC.